The 10 T cell receptor beta chains reported below all come from one sample, sequenced in a study of T cell repertoires in cytomegalovirus infection. TCRdb redid the calling of the reads with MiXCR, one entry per CDR3 protein. The table lists around 340,000 distinct CDR3 sequences, roughly 29% of them singletons. Their specific antigens are unknown. The sequencing used cultured PBMCs, collected from culture after CMV antigen stimulation. The receptors were gathered from a human donor in good health (CMV status not recorded). Some clones in this sample may be carry-over from other donors' samples.

At least ten counts were recorded for this clonotype. Mismatch with germline at one junction end may stem from a read error. This chain connects TRBV4-1 to TRBJ2-4, with 16 bases matching TRBD2. The length of the CDR3 is 18 residues. Germline CDR1 MGHRA, CDR2 YSYEKL. The CDR3 DNA follows: TGTGCCAGCAGCCCGGGACTAGCGGGGGGGCTCGCCAAAAACATTCAGTACTTC. Encoded protein: CASSPGLAGGLAKNIQYF.

The chain recombines TRBV29-1 with TRBJ2-7; 8 nucleotides agree with TRBD1. V shed 6 bases, J shed 2 bases, and the junction held 6 bases outside the gene matches. CDR3 length: 13 residues. The germline CDR1 and CDR2 sequences are SQVTM and ANQGSEA. DNA of the CDR3: TGCAGCGTCAGAGGACAGGGAACCTACGAGCAGTACTTC. Its protein product is CSVRGQGTYEQYF.

The chain couples TRBV19 to TRBJ1-1; D remains unclear. Germline assignment: CDR1 LNHDA and CDR2 SQIVND (reference sequence). The CDR3 has 13 residues. V lost 4 bases and J lost 5, with 11 bases in between. CDR3 nucleotide sequence: TGTGCCAGTAGTACCGGGTCGGGGACTGAAGCTTTCTTT. This encodes CASSTGSGTEAFF.

This clonotype appeared a few times. The chain carries TRBV7-3 and TRBJ1-1; no definite D call. Deletions cut 1 base from V and 6 bases from J, with 27 bases between. The V gene's germline CDR1 is SGHTA and CDR2 FQGTGA. This CDR3 has 19 amino acids. This CDR3 reads CASSLNPRLGSVERSEAFF. CDR3 sequence (DNA): TGTGCCAGCAGCTTAAACCCCCGATTGGGGTCCGTTGAGAGGTCTGAAGCTTTCTTT. The variable domain in full, completed from reference TRBV7-3 and TRBJ1-1, reads GAGVSQTPSNKVTEKGKYVELRCDPISGHTALYWYRQSLGQGPEFLIYFQGTGAADDSGLPNDRFFAVRPEGSVSTLKIQRTERGDSAVYLCASSLNPRLGSVERSEAFFGQGTRLTVV.

This clonotype has a handful of counts. The chain combines TRBV11-2 with TRBJ1-1; D is uncertain. CDR3 size: 15 residues. Trimming shortened V by 0 bases and J by 3 bases, and 11 bases separated the two germline ends. Germline CDR1 reads SGHAT; CDR2 reads FQNNGV. Here the CDR3 DNA reads TGTGCCAGCAGCTTAGATCCTTGGGATGACACTGAAGCTTTCTTT. Amino acids: CASSLDPWDDTEAFF. Filled out from reference TRBV11-2 and TRBJ1-1, the complete variable domain reads EAGVAQSPRYKIIEKRQSVAFWCNPISGHATLYWYQQILGQGPKLLIQFQNNGVVDDSQLPKDRFSAERLKGVDSTLKIQPAKLEDSAVYLCASSLDPWDDTEAFFGQGTRLTVV.

This clonotype was observed a few times. The rearrangement joins TRBV7-2 to TRBJ2-2, with D unresolved. V lost 2 bases and J 1 base, leaving 5 bases between the germline ends. The CDR3 covers 14 residues. The germline gives CDR1 SGHTA, CDR2 FQGNSA. CDR3 residues: CASSLMQNTGELFF. CDR3 nucleotide sequence: TGTGCCAGCAGCTTAATGCAGAACACCGGGGAGCTGTTTTTT.

The table lists this clonotype with a few counts. The chain couples TRBV6-5 to TRBJ1-1; perhaps TRBD1 as D (5 bases). The CDR3 has 14 amino acids. Germline CDR1 reads MNHEY; CDR2 reads SVGAGI. The V gene lost 0 bases and the J gene lost 2 bases, with 7 bases spanning the gap. The CDR3 DNA reads TGTGCCAGCAGTTACTCGGGGGATAACACTGAAGCTTTCTTT. It yields the protein CASSYSGDNTEAFF.

This clonotype was found many times. The chain has TRBV7-9 and TRBJ2-7; 7 bases fit TRBD1. V shed 5 bases, J shed 3 bases, and the junction held 19 bases outside the gene matches. CDR1 is SEHNR and CDR2 is FQNEAQ in the germline V gene (reference sequence). The CDR3 consists of 18 residues. In DNA form, the CDR3 reads TGTGCCAGCAGCCCGCGCCCGCTGAGGACAGGAGACTTCTACGAGCAGTACTTC. This encodes CASSPRPLRTGDFYEQYF.

This clonotype has only a few counts. The chain joins TRBV27 to TRBJ2-7; D uncertain. The germline V gene encodes CDR1 MNHEY and CDR2 SMNVEV (reference sequence). The CDR3 spans 15 residues. V was clipped by 6 bases and J by 2 bases, with 17 bases between them. For the CDR3, the DNA is TGTGCCAGCAGCCCGAGGCCCAGGTTAACCTACGAGCAGTACTTC. Protein product: CASSPRPRLTYEQYF.

This clonotype appeared a few times. The chain is built from TRBV7-9 and TRBJ2-5; 8 nucleotides agree with TRBD1. The CDR3 extends over 16 amino acids. The V segment lost 5 bases and the J segment 4 bases; nucleotides outside the gene matches: 12. CDR1 is SEHNR, CDR2 FQNEAQ, per germline (reference sequence). The CDR3 DNA follows: TGTGCCAGCAGCATGGGACAGGCAGTGGGTCGAGAGACCCAGTACTTC. It is translated as CASSMGQAVGRETQYF.